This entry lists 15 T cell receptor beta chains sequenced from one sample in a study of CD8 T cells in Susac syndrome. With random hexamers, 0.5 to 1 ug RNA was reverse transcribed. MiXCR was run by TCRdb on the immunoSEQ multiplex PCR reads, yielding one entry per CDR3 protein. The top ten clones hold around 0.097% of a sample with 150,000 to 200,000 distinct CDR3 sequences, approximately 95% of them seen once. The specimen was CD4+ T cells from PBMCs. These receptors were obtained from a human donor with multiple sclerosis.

Written as DNA, the CDR3 is TGTGCCACCAGTGGAAGGGGAAACTATGGCTACACCTTC. Translated: CATSGRGNYGYTF. The chain couples TRBV24-1 to TRBJ1-2, with D perhaps TRBD1 (5 bases). Trimming removed 5 bases from V and 2 bases from J, with 8 bases in between. Germline assignment: CDR1 KGHDR and CDR2 SFDVKD. The CDR3 totals 13 residues.

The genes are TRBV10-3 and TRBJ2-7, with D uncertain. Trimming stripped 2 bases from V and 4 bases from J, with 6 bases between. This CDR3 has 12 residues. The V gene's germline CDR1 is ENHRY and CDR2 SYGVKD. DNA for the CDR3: TGTGCCATCAGTGAGAATAGGTACGAGCAGTACTTC. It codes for CAISENRYEQYF.

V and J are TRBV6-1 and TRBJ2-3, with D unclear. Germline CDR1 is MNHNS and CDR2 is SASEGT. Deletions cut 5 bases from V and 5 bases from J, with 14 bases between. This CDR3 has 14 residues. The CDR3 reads CASSPPASRDTQYF. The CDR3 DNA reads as TGTGCCAGCAGTCCTCCCGCGTCTCGAGATACGCAGTATTTT.

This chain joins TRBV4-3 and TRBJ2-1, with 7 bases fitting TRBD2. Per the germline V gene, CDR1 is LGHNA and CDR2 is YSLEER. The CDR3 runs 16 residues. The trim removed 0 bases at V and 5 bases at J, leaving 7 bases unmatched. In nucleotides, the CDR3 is TGCGCCAGCAGCCAAGATCGGGCGGGAGTCGACAATGAGCAGTTCTTC. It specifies CASSQDRAGVDNEQFF.

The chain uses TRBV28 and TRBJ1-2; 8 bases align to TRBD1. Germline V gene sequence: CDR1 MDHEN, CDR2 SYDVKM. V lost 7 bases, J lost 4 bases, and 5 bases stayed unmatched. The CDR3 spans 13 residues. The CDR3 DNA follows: TGTGCCAGCACCTTGGGGACAGGCTATGGCTACACCTTC. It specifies CASTLGTGYGYTF.

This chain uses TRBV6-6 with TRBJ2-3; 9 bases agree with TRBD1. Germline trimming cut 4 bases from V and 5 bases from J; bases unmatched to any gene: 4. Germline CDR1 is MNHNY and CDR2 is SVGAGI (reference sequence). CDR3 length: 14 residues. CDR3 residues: CASSFGTGLDTQYF. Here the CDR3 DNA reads TGTGCCAGCAGTTTCGGGACAGGGTTAGATACGCAGTATTTT.

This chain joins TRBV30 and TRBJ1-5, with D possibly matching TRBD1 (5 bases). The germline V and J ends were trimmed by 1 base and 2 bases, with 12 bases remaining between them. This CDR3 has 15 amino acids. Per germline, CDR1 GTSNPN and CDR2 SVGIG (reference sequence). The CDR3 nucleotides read TGTGCCTGGAGTGACCGGGGACGGGGCAATCAGCCCCAGCATTTT. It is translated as CAWSDRGRGNQPQHF.

The CDR3: CASSPRQGSEQYF. The CDR3 DNA is TGTGCCAGTAGCCCCCGACAGGGAAGCGAGCAGTACTTC. The chain couples TRBV19 to TRBJ2-7; 7 bases are shared with TRBD1. The CDR3 consists of 13 residues. Unmatched junction bases numbered 8, after V lost 6 bases and J lost 6 bases. Germline-derived CDR1 and CDR2 are LNHDA and SQIVND (reference sequence).

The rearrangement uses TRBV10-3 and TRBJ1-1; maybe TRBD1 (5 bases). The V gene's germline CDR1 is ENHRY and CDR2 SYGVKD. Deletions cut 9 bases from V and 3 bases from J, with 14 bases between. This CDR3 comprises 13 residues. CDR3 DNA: TGTGCCATGAGGGTTAGGGGCGACACTGAAGCTTTCTTT. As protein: CAMRVRGDTEAFF.

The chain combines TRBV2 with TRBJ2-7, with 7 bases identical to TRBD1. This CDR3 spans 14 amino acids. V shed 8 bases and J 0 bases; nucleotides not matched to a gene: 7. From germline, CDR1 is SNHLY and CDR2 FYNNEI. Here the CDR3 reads CASGRDSHSYEQYF. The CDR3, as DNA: TGTGCCAGCGGCCGGGACAGCCACTCCTACGAGCAGTACTTC.

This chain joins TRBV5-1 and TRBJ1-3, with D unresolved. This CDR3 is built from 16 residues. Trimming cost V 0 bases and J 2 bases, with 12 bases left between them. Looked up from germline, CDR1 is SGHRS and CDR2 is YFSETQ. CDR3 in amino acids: CASSLGYSNAGNTIYF. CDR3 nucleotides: TGCGCCAGCAGCTTGGGATATTCGAACGCTGGAAACACCATATATTTT.

CDR3 sequence reads: CASSFGHKPYEQYF. CDR3 coding DNA: TGCGCCAGCAGCTTTGGACACAAGCCCTACGAGCAGTACTTC. This chain joins TRBV5-1 and TRBJ2-7; D may be TRBD1 (5 bases). The V and J ends lost 2 bases and 2 bases respectively, with 11 bases between them. CDR1 SGHRS and CDR2 YFSETQ come from the germline V gene. The CDR3 covers 14 residues. The full variable domain, completed using reference TRBV5-1 and TRBJ2-7, is KAGVTQTPRYLIKTRGQQVTLSCSPISGHRSVSWYQQTPGQGLQFLFEYFSETQRNKGNFPGRFSGRQFSNSRSEMNVSTLELGDSALYLCASSFGHKPYEQYFGPGTRLTVT.

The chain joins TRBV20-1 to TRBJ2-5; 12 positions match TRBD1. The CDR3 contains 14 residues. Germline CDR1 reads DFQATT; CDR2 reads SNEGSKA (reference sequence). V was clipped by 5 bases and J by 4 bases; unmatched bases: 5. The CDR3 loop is CSARPGQGAETQYF. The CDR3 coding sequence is TGCAGTGCTCGGCCGGGACAGGGGGCAGAGACCCAGTACTTC.

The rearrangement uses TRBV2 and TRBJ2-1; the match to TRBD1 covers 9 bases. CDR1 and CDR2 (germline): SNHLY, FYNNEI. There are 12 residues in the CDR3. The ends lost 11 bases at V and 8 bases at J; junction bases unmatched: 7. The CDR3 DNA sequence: TGTGCCGGTTCACAGGGGGCAGATGAGCAGTTCTTC. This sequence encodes CAGSQGADEQFF.

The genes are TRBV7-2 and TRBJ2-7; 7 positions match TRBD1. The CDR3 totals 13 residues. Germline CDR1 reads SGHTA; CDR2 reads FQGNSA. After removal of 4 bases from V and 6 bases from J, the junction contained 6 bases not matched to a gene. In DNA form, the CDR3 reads TGTGCCAGCAGCTCGGGACAGAAGAGCGAGCAGTACTTC. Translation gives CASSSGQKSEQYF.